These 10 T cell receptor beta chains share one sample of origin, sequenced in a study of blood T cell repertoires in COVID-19. Method: immunoSEQ multiplex PCR; TCRdb's copy keeps in-frame clones and lacks some. The sample includes 12,000 or so clones, approximately 85% seen only once; the top ten take 3% to 4%. The sequencing sample was made of peripheral blood. These receptors were collected from a woman in her sixties or seventies with acute or convalescent COVID-19.

The table lists this clone with a few counts. The chain couples TRBV14 to TRBJ2-5, with TRBD1 identical over 8 bases. Germline values: CDR1 SGHDN, CDR2 FVKESK. Losses at the gene ends were 4 bases for V and 4 bases for J; bases not matched to a gene: 2. The CDR3 spans 13 residues. CDR3 bases: TGTGCCAGCAGCCCAGGGGGCCCAGAGACCCAGTACTTC. Residues: CASSPGGPETQYF.

This clone appeared once. The chain is built from TRBV18 and TRBJ2-1, with TRBD2 identical over 11 bases. The CDR3 consists of 19 residues. Trimming took 0 bases from V and 9 from J; bases not matched to a gene: 16. The germline CDR1 and CDR2 sequences are KGHSH and LQKENI. The CDR3 spells CASSPPPTSGVIWFSEQFF. CDR3 DNA: TGTGCCAGCTCACCACCTCCGACTAGCGGGGTGATATGGTTTAGTGAGCAGTTCTTC.

The chain joins TRBV5-4 to TRBJ1-3; D is undetermined. The CDR3 is 13 amino acids. The V end lost 4 bases, the J end lost 3 bases, and 8 bases lay between the germline ends. Germline-derived CDR1 and CDR2 are SGHNT and YYREEE (reference sequence). The CDR3 sequence is CASSAWSGNTIYF. The CDR3 DNA reads as TGTGCCAGCAGCGCCTGGAGTGGAAACACCATATATTTT.

The rearrangement links TRBV30 to TRBJ1-1; D unresolved. V gave up 2 bases and J gave up 4 bases, with 5 bases separating them. The CDR3 totals 11 residues. CDR1 is GTSNPN, CDR2 SVGIG, per germline (reference sequence). The CDR3 DNA is TGTGCCTGGAGTACGAGCACTGAAGCTTTCTTT. Protein sequence: CAWSTSTEAFF.

The chain combines TRBV5-1 with TRBJ2-2, with TRBD2 identical over 7 bases. The length of the CDR3 is 15 residues. Germline V CDR1 and CDR2: SGHRS, YFSETQ. V lost 5 bases, J lost 4 bases, and 8 bases stayed unmatched. CDR3 region: CASSPFGGTTGELFF. CDR3 bases: TGCGCCAGCAGTCCCTTCGGGGGGACCACCGGGGAGCTGTTTTTT.

This clone was observed a single time. V gene TRBV30 combines with J gene TRBJ2-1, with D perhaps TRBD2 (6 bases). Germline-derived CDR1 and CDR2 are GTSNPN and SVGIG (reference sequence). This CDR3 is 16 amino acids long. V lost 3 bases, J lost 9 bases, and 24 bases lay in between. The CDR3 coding sequence is TGTGCCTGGAGCGTTCGCACCCCTAAGCGGGCTTCTGAGCAGTTCTTC. This gives the protein CAWSVRTPKRASEQFF.

The chain is built from TRBV2 and TRBJ1-6, with D tentatively TRBD1 (5 bases). The germline V and J ends were trimmed by 2 bases and 7 bases, with 18 bases remaining between them. Germline CDR1 is SNHLY and CDR2 is FYNNEI. This CDR3 has 17 residues. The CDR3 nucleotides are TGTGCCAGCAGTGAAAGCGGGGACGTAGGTGGGAATTCACCCCTCCACTTT. Amino acid sequence: CASSESGDVGGNSPLHF. The whole variable domain, remainder taken from reference TRBV2 and TRBJ1-6, is EPEVTQTPSHQVTQMGQEVILRCVPISNHLYFYWYRQILGQKVEFLVSFYNNEISEKSEIFDDQFSVERPDGSNFTLKIRSTKLEDSAMYFCASSESGDVGGNSPLHFGNGTRLTVT.

The chain uses TRBV28 and TRBJ1-3, with 9 nucleotides matching TRBD1. Germline V gives CDR1 MDHEN, CDR2 SYDVKM. The CDR3 is 19 residues long. Trimming at V came to 10 bases and at J to 4 bases, leaving 23 bases not matched to a gene. The CDR3 nucleotides are TGTGCCACCACCTTGACCCAGGGGGGACAGGGAATAGGCGGAAACACCATATATTTT. Translated: CATTLTQGGQGIGGNTIYF. The full variable domain, its missing parts supplied by reference TRBV28 and TRBJ1-3, is DVKVTQSSRYLVKRTGEKVFLECVQDMDHENMFWYRQDPGLGLRLIYFSYDVKMKEKGDIPEGYSVSREKKERFSLILESASTNQTSMYLCATTLTQGGQGIGGNTIYFGEGSWLTVV.

This rearrangement joins TRBV12-3 or TRBV12-4 to TRBJ1-2; a possible D gene is TRBD1 (5 bases). The CDR3 extends over 13 amino acids. Trimming removed 3 bases at V and 4 bases at J, with 9 bases between. CDR3 amino acids: CASSLQGSYGYTF. In DNA form, the CDR3 reads TGTGCCAGCAGTTTGCAGGGAAGCTATGGCTACACCTTC.

The chain links TRBV7-9 to TRBJ1-1; D unresolved. CDR3 size: 11 residues. Germline CDR1 is SEHNR and CDR2 is FQNEAQ (reference sequence). Trimming took off 2 bases at V and 8 bases at J, with 6 bases between the two ends. CDR3: CASSLTSEAFF. In DNA form, the CDR3 reads TGTGCCAGCAGCTTAACATCCGAAGCTTTCTTT.